A single sample gave rise to the 9 T cell receptor beta chains below, sequenced in a study of OX40 agonist ivuxolimab in advanced cancers. Profiled with immunoSEQ multiplex PCR; TCRdb holds only in-frame clones, not every one. The data contain approximately 75,000 clones, about 88% of them singletons. The material was CD4+ or CD8+ T cells sorted from blood, obtained in a trial of the OX40 agonist ivuxolimab. The origin of the receptors is an adult with an advanced solid tumor such as melanoma, head and neck, liver or kidney cancer.

This chain links TRBV7-8 with TRBJ1-2, with 11 bases that match TRBD1. The V gene's germline CDR1 is SGHVS and CDR2 FQNEAQ. J lost 8 bases, V lost 5 bases, and 4 bases had no gene match. CDR3 length: 13 residues. The CDR3 here is CASSEGTGGGYTF. The CDR3 nucleotides are TGTGCCAGCAGCGAGGGGACAGGGGGAGGCTACACCTTC.

In this sample, this clone turned up once. The chain combines TRBV7-3 with TRBJ1-1; no clear D. CDR3 length equals 13 residues. Trimming removed 5 bases at V and 4 bases at J, with 11 bases between. Germline CDR1 and CDR2: SGHTA and FQGTGA. This chain's CDR3 is CASSVNVGTEAFF. CDR3 nucleotide sequence: TGTGCCAGCAGCGTAAACGTTGGCACTGAAGCTTTCTTT.

The chain uses TRBV5-1 and TRBJ2-7; 12 bases map to TRBD1. Looked up from germline, CDR1 is SGHRS and CDR2 is YFSETQ. The junction had 5 bases not matched to a gene; V was cut back by 4 bases and J by 6 bases. CDR3 length equals 14 residues. CDR3 loop: CASSPGTGGLEQYF. CDR3 DNA sequence: TGCGCCAGCAGCCCCGGGACAGGGGGCCTCGAGCAGTACTTC.

This chain joins TRBV28 and TRBJ2-7; D is unresolved. Germline V gives CDR1 MDHEN, CDR2 SYDVKM. This CDR3 contains 11 residues. V lost 5 bases and J 0 bases, leaving 2 bases between the germline ends. The CDR3 here is CASSRSYEQYF. The DNA of the CDR3 is TGTGCCAGCAGTCGCTCCTACGAGCAGTACTTC.

This chain joins TRBV19 and TRBJ2-7; the D gene is possibly TRBD1 (6 bases). V lost 4 bases, J lost 5 bases, and 15 bases lay in between. Germline V gives CDR1 LNHDA, CDR2 SQIVND (reference sequence). The length of the CDR3 is 14 residues. The CDR3 DNA follows: TGTGCCAGTAGTACAACACAGGGTTCCCACGAGCAGTACTTC. Translated: CASSTTQGSHEQYF.

The chain joins TRBV7-2 to TRBJ1-4; 8 bases match TRBD1. J gave up 11 bases and V 3 bases, and 2 bases lay outside the gene matches. Germline V lookup: CDR1 SGHTA, CDR2 FQGNSA. CDR3 length: 12 amino acids. CDR3 sequence: CASSLDRDKLFF. In DNA, the CDR3 is TGTGCCAGCAGCTTGGACAGGGATAAACTGTTTTTT. The full variable domain, in which reference TRBV7-2 and TRBJ1-4 provide the parts outside the CDR3, is GAGVSQSPSNKVTEKGKDVELRCDPISGHTALYWYRQSLGQGLEFLIYFQGNSAPDKSGLPSDRFSAERTGGSVSTLTIQRTQQEDSAVYLCASSLDRDKLFFGSGTQLSVL.

This clone was observed a single time. This chain links TRBV19 with TRBJ2-2, with 10 bases aligning to TRBD1. This CDR3 is 16 amino acids long. Germline CDR1 and CDR2: LNHDA and SQIVND (reference sequence). V gave up 9 bases and J gave up 0 bases; unmatched junction bases: 7. CDR3 amino acids: CASRDRGGPNTGELFF. The CDR3 bases are TGTGCCAGCCGGGACAGGGGCGGCCCGAACACCGGGGAGCTGTTTTTT.

This clone showed up just a few times. The CDR3 DNA reads as TGTGCCAGCAGCGTTAGGGGACTAGCGGGGGGATTTAGCACAGATACGCAGTATTTT. It codes for CASSVRGLAGGFSTDTQYF. The genes are TRBV7-6 and TRBJ2-3; 15 bases agree with TRBD2. The CDR3 consists of 19 residues. Germline CDR1 SGHVS, CDR2 FNYEAQ. Trimming took 5 bases from V and 0 from J; bases not matched to a gene: 9.

The rearrangement joins TRBV5-4 to TRBJ2-7; D perhaps matches TRBD1 (5 bases). Germline V gene sequence: CDR1 SGHNT, CDR2 YYREEE (reference sequence). The V and J ends lost 0 bases and 10 bases respectively, with 17 bases between them. This CDR3 comprises 14 residues. Written as DNA, the CDR3 is TGTGCCAGCAGCTTGGGCACAGGAGATCGTGTTCAGTACTTC. This gives the protein CASSLGTGDRVQYF.